Listed below are T cell receptor beta chains from one sample, sequenced in a study of T cells after yellow fever vaccination. TCRdb used MiXCR to reprocess the 5' RACE reads, holding one entry per CDR3 protein. The sample lists 200,000 to 250,000 distinct CDR3 sequences; 6% to 7.5% were seen once. The sequences come from CD4+ T cells sorted from PBMCs, collected 15 days after the yellow fever booster vaccination. The receptor set was obtained from a man aged 30 to 45 who received the YFV17D yellow fever vaccine. The CDR3 runs from the conserved cysteine through the conserved F or W. The D gene is left open where the match is weak. Only part of the rows carry a size: once, few, many, or a class if the clone is expanded.

V,D,J,size,DNA,CDR3
TRBV4-2,-,TRBJ1-2,few,TGTGCCAGCAGCCAAGCAGGGAACTATGGCTACACCTTC,CASSQAGNYGYTF
TRBV3-1,TRBD2,TRBJ2-1,many,TGTGCCAGCAGCCAAAGCGGGAGCCTGAATGAGCAGTTCTTC,CASSQSGSLNEQFF
TRBV29-1,-,TRBJ2-5,few,TGCAGCGTTGAATTGGCCGGGACTGTCCCGCTGGAGACCCAGTACTTC,CSVELAGTVPLETQYF
TRBV10-3,TRBD2,TRBJ2-7,-,TGTGCCATCAGTGATCCGGGACTAGCGGGAGGGCCTACCTACGAGCAGTACTTC,CAISDPGLAGGPTYEQYF
TRBV28,-,TRBJ2-7,many,TGTGCCAGCAGTTTACCGGGGATCCCCAAGCCCGAGCAGTACTTC,CASSLPGIPKPEQYF
TRBV12-3/TRBV12-4,-,TRBJ2-5,-,TGTGCCAGCAGTCCAGGGGGGAAGACCCAGTACTTC,CASSPGGKTQYF
TRBV19,-,TRBJ1-2,-,TGTGCCAGTAGCCCGGGTGACTATTACTATGGCTACACCTTC,CASSPGDYYYGYTF
TRBV12-3/TRBV12-4,-,TRBJ2-1,many,TGTGCCAGCAGCCTGTCAGGCCCAAATGAGCAGTTCTTC,CASSLSGPNEQFF
TRBV5-4,-,TRBJ2-2,few,TGTGCCAGCAGCCACCGGGACAACACCGGGGAGCTGTTTTTT,CASSHRDNTGELFF
TRBV14,-,TRBJ1-3,few,TGTGCCAGCAGCCGACTCGGACCGCCGTCTGGAAACACCATATATTTT,CASSRLGPPSGNTIYF
TRBV7-2,-,TRBJ2-5,-,TGTGCCAGCAGCTTGGTCTCGGGCCGAGAGACCCAGTACTTC,CASSLVSGRETQYF
TRBV20-1,-,TRBJ2-7,-,TGCAGTGCTCCCCCCGTGGGTCCGTGGGAGCAGTACTTC,CSAPPVGPWEQYF
TRBV10-3,-,TRBJ2-1,many,TGTGCCATCAGTGAGTCGAACTCAAATGAGCAGTTCTTC,CAISESNSNEQFF
TRBV7-2,TRBD1,TRBJ2-7,-,TGTGCCAGCAGCATGACCGGGACAGAGACCTACGAGCAGTACTTC,CASSMTGTETYEQYF
TRBV3-1,-,TRBJ2-1,many,TGTGCCAGCAGCCAAGATCAGACGGGAAGGAGTAGGAATGAGCAGTTCTTC,CASSQDQTGRSRNEQFF
TRBV12-3/TRBV12-4,TRBD2,TRBJ2-7,many,TGTGCCAGCAGGAAGACTAGCGGCTCCTACGAGCAGTACTTC,CASRKTSGSYEQYF
TRBV20-1,TRBD1,TRBJ1-4,few,TGCAGTGCTAGAGATAGGAGGGGACAGGGACTTAATGAAAAACTGTTTTTT,CSARDRRGQGLNEKLFF
TRBV6-2/TRBV6-3,-,TRBJ2-2,many,TGTGCCAGCAGTTATTTTGGGGGAGCGAACACCGGGGAGCTGTTTTTT,CASSYFGGANTGELFF
TRBV5-1,-,TRBJ2-5,few,TGCGCCAGCAGCTTGGGACTGTCAGGTCAAAACGATGTGGAGACCCAGTACTTC,CASSLGLSGQNDVETQYF
TRBV7-8,-,TRBJ2-1,many,TGTGCCAGCAGCTTTGGGAGAGTCTCCTACAATGAGCAGTTCTTC,CASSFGRVSYNEQFF
TRBV28,TRBD2,TRBJ2-7,many,TGTGCCAGCAGCTACCCTAGCTCGGGAGGCTACGAGCAGTACTTC,CASSYPSSGGYEQYF
TRBV3-1,TRBD2,TRBJ2-1,many,TGTGCCAGCAGCCAAGTTCCTCGGTTGGCGGGAGTGGGAAATGAGCAGTTCTTC,CASSQVPRLAGVGNEQFF
TRBV29-1,-,TRBJ2-1,few,TGCAGTCAAACGGGCTCGGGCAGGGACTCCTACAATGAGCAGTTCTTC,CSQTGSGRDSYNEQFF
TRBV20-1,-,TRBJ2-7,-,TGCAGTGTGGGGCAGGGGAAATACGAGCAGTACTTC,CSVGQGKYEQYF
TRBV27,-,TRBJ2-2,many,TGTGCCAGCAGTGAGCGAATTGGACACACCACCGGGGAGCTGTTTTTT,CASSERIGHTTGELFF
TRBV18,-,TRBJ1-2,few,TGTGCCAGCTCACCATCAACGGGGAACTATGGCTACACCTTC,CASSPSTGNYGYTF
TRBV20-1,TRBD1,TRBJ1-2,many,TGCAGTGCTGGGGCGGCCGGGACAGGGGAAGGCTACACCTTC,CSAGAAGTGEGYTF
TRBV7-2,-,TRBJ2-1,many,TGTGCCAGCAGCTTCCTAGGGACTCCGAGCTCCTACAATGAGCAGTTCTTC,CASSFLGTPSSYNEQFF
TRBV6-8,TRBD2,TRBJ2-4,many,TGTGCCAGCAGTTATCGTCTAGCGGGAGGTATAGCCAAAAACATTCAGTACTTC,CASSYRLAGGIAKNIQYF
TRBV24-1,-,TRBJ2-3,many,TGTGCCACCAGCCGTGGGGACCTAGGCACAGATACGCAGTATTTT,CATSRGDLGTDTQYF
TRBV7-9,-,TRBJ1-1,-,TGTGCCAGCAGCTTATCGGGGGGCACTGAAGCTTTCTTT,CASSLSGGTEAFF
TRBV3-1,-,TRBJ2-7,few,TGTGCCAGCAGCCAAGGTGTTTTGGAGGGGAGGATCGAGCAGTACTTC,CASSQGVLEGRIEQYF
TRBV7-2,-,TRBJ2-7,-,TGTGCCAGCAGCTTAAGGCAGGGCCACGAGCAGTACTTC,CASSLRQGHEQYF
TRBV7-3,-,TRBJ2-1,few,TGTGCCAGCAGCAATGGAAGCTCCTACAATGAGCAGTTCTTC,CASSNGSSYNEQFF
TRBV6-5,-,TRBJ1-1,few,TGTGCCAGCAGTTACTCGGACAGGAACACTGAAGCTTTCTTT,CASSYSDRNTEAFF
TRBV4-3,-,TRBJ2-3,-,TGCGCCAGCAGCCTCTCAGTCGCCGGAGATACGCAGTATTTT,CASSLSVAGDTQYF
TRBV12-3/TRBV12-4,-,TRBJ1-5,many,TGTGCCAGCAGCAATCAGGAAGCGGCCCAGCATTTT,CASSNQEAAQHF
TRBV10-3,TRBD1,TRBJ2-2,few,TGTGCCATCAGTGAGTCCCGGGGGCAGGGGGCTGGAACCGGGGAGCTGTTTTTT,CAISESRGQGAGTGELFF
TRBV15,-,TRBJ1-6,many,TGTGCCACCAGTGCTAGCTCCTATAATTCACCCCTCCACTTT,CATSASSYNSPLHF
TRBV6-5,TRBD1,TRBJ1-4,few,TGTGCCAGCAGTTACGAGGGGGCCTACGGTCTGTTTTTT,CASSYEGAYGLFF
TRBV12-3/TRBV12-4,-,TRBJ2-3,-,TGTGCCAGCAGTTTTGTCGGGAAGGGTAATACGCAGTATTTT,CASSFVGKGNTQYF
TRBV28,-,TRBJ2-7,few,TGTGCCAGCAGTCCAGACCGTACAAGAGGACGCACCGCTGGGTACGAGCAGTACTTC,CASSPDRTRGRTAGYEQYF
TRBV7-2,TRBD1,TRBJ1-4,few,TGTGCCAGCAGCGCCCAGGGGGAGGCTGGTGAAAAACTGTTTTTT,CASSAQGEAGEKLFF
TRBV7-9,-,TRBJ1-5,many,TGTGCCAGCAGCCTGGACCATGGTAGCCAGCCCCAGCATTTT,CASSLDHGSQPQHF
TRBV7-9,-,TRBJ1-2,once,TGTGCCAGCAGCTTAGCCGGCTTCTATGGCTACACCTTC,CASSLAGFYGYTF
TRBV20-1,-,TRBJ2-7,many,TGCAGCCCCCGCAACGGCACCTACGAGCAGTACTTC,CSPRNGTYEQYF
TRBV7-2,TRBD1,TRBJ2-7,-,TGTGCCAGCAGCTTAGACCGGGACAGCTACTACGAGCAGTACTTC,CASSLDRDSYYEQYF
TRBV7-2,-,TRBJ2-1,many,TGTGCCAGCAGCGCGGGACAGCTCACCTACAATGAGCAGTTCTTC,CASSAGQLTYNEQFF
TRBV10-3,TRBD1,TRBJ2-5,many,TGTGCCATCAGTGGGTCAGGGGGCGGCCAAGAGACCCAGTACTTC,CAISGSGGGQETQYF